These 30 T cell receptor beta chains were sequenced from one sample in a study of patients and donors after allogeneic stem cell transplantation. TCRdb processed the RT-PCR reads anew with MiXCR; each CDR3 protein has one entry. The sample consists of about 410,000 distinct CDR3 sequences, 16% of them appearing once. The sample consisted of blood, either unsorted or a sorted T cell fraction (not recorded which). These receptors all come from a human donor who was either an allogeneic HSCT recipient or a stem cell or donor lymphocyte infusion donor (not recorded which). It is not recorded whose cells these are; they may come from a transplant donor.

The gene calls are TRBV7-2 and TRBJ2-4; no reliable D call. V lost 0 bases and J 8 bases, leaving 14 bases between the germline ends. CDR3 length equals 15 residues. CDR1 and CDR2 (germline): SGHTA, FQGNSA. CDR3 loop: CASSLAGRGLDIQYF. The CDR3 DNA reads TGTGCCAGCAGCTTAGCAGGCCGAGGCTTAGACATTCAGTACTTC.

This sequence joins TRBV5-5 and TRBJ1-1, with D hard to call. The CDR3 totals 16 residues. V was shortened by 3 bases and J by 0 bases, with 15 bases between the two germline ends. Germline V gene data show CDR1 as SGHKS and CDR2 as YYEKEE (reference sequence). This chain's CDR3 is CASSSPRGRLNTEAFF. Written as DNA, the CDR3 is TGTGCCAGCAGCTCCCCGCGTGGACGGTTGAACACTGAAGCTTTCTTT. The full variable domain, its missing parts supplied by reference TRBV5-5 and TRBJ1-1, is DAGVTQSPTHLIKTRGQQVTLRCSPISGHKSVSWYQQVLGQGPQFIFQYYEKEERGRGNFPDRFSARQFPNYSSELNVNALLLGDSALYLCASSSPRGRLNTEAFFGQGTRLTVV.

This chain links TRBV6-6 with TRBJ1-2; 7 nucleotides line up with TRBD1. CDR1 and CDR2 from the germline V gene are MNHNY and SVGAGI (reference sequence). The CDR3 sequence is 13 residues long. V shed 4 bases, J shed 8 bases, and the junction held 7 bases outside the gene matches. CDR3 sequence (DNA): TGTGCCAGCAGTTCCAAAGGACAGGTCGGCTACACCTTC. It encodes CASSSKGQVGYTF.

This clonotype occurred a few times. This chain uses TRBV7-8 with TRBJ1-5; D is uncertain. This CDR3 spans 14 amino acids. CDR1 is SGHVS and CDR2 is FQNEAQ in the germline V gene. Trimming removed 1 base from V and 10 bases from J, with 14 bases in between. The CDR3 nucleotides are TGTGCCAGCAGCTTAGGTCAGGCCCCCAGACCCCAGCATTTT. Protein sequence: CASSLGQAPRPQHF.

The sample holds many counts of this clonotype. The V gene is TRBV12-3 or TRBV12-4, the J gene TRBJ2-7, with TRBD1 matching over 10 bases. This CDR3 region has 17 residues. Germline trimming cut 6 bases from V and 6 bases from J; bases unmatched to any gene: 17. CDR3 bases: TGTGCCAGCAGAAGTTTAGGGACAGGGGCTGACTTCTCCGAGCAGTACTTC. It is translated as CASRSLGTGADFSEQYF.

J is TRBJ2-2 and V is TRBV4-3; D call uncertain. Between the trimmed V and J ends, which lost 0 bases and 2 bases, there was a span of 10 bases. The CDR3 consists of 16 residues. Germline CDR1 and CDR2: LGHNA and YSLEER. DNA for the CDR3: TGCGCCAGCAGCCAAGAACCGGGTACTAACACCGGGGAGCTGTTTTTT. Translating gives CASSQEPGTNTGELFF.

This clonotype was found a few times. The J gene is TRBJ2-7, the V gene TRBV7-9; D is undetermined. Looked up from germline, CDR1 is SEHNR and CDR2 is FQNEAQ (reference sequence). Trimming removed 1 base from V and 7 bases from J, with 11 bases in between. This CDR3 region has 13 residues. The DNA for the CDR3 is TGTGCCAGCAGCTTAGGCTGGAGACAAGAGCAGTACTTC. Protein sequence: CASSLGWRQEQYF.

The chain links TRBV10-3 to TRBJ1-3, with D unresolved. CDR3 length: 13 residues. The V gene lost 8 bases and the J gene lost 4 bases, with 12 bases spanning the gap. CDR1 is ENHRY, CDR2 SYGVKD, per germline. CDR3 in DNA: TGTGCCATCGGAAATTACGCGGGAAACACCATATATTTT. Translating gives CAIGNYAGNTIYF.

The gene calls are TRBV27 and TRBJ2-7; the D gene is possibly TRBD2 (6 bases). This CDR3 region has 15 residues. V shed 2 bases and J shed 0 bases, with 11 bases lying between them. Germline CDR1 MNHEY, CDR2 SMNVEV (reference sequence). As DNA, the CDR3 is TGTGCCAGCAGTTTAACGGGACTGGCCTCCTACGAGCAGTACTTC. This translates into CASSLTGLASYEQYF.

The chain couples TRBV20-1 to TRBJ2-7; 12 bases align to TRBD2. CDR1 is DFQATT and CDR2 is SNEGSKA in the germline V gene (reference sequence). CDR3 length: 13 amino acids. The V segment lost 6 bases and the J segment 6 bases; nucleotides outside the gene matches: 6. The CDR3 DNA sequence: TGCAGTGCCATCGGACTAGCGGGGCCCGAGCAGTACTTC. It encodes CSAIGLAGPEQYF.

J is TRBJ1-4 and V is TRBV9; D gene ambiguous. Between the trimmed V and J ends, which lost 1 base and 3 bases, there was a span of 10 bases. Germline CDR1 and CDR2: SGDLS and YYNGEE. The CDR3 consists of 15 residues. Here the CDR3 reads CASSVFGEPNEKLFF. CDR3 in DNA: TGTGCCAGCAGCGTATTTGGGGAGCCTAATGAAAAACTGTTTTTT.

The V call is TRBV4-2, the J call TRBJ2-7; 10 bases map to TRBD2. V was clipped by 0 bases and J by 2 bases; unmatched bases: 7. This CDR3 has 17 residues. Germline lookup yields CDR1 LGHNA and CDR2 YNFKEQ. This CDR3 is CASSQDAASGRAYEQYF. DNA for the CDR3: TGTGCCAGCAGCCAAGATGCGGCTAGCGGGAGAGCCTACGAGCAGTACTTC.

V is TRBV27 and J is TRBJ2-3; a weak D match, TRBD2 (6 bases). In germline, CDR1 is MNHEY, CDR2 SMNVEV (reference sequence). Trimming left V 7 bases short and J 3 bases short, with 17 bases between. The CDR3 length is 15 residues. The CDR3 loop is CASTPGTYPTDTQYF. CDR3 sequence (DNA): TGTGCCAGCACCCCTGGGACTTACCCTACAGATACGCAGTATTTT.

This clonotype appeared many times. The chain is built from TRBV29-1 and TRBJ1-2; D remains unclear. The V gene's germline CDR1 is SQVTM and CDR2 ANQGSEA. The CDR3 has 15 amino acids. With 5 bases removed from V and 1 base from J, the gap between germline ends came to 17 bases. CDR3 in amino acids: CSVKKDVPFNYGYTF. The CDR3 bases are TGCAGCGTTAAAAAGGACGTACCTTTTAACTATGGCTACACCTTC.

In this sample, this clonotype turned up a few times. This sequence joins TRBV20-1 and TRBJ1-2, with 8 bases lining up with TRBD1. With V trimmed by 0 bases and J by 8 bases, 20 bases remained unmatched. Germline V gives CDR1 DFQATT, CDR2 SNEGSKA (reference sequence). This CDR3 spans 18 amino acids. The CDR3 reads CSARDLPVRSDRENGYTF. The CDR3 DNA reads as TGCAGTGCTAGAGACCTCCCTGTCCGCTCGGACAGGGAGAACGGCTACACCTTC.

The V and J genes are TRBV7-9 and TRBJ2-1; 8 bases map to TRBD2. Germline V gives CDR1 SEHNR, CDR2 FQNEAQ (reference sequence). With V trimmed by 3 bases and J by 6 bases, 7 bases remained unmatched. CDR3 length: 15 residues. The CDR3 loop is CASSFGTRARNEQFF. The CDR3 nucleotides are TGTGCCAGCAGCTTTGGGACTAGGGCGCGCAATGAGCAGTTCTTC.

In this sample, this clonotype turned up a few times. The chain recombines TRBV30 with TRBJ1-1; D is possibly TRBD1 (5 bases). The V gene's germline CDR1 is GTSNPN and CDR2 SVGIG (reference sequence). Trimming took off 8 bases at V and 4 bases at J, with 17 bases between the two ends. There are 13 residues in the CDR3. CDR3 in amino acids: CATAPGGFTEAFF. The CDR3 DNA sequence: TGTGCCACCGCGCCGGGGGGGTTCACTGAAGCTTTCTTT.

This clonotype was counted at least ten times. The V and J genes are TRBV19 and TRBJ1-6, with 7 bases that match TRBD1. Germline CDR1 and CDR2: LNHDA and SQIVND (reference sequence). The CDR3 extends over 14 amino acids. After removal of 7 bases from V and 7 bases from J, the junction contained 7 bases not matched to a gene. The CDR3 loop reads CASMVTGQNSPLHF. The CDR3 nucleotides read TGTGCCAGTATGGTGACAGGGCAGAATTCACCCCTCCACTTT.

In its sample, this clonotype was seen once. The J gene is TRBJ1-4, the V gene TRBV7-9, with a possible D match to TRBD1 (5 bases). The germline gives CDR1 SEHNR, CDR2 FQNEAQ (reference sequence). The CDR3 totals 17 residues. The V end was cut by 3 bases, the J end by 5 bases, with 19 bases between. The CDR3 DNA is TGTGCCAGCAGCTTGCGGACAACAAGCTCCAAAAATGAAAAACTGTTTTTT. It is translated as CASSLRTTSSKNEKLFF.

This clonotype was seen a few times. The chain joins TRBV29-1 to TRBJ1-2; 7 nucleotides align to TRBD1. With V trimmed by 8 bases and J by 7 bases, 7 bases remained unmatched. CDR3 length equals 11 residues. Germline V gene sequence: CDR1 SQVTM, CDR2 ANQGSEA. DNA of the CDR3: TGCAGCACAAGGGACAGCATTGGCTACACCTTC. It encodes CSTRDSIGYTF.

In nucleotides, the CDR3 is TGTGCCACCAGCAGAGATGACAGGTATGAAGCTTTCTTT. Protein product: CATSRDDRYEAFF. The chain is built from TRBV15 and TRBJ1-1; TRBD1 might be the D (6 bases). V lost 0 bases to trimming and J lost 7 bases, with 9 bases between them. Germline values: CDR1 LNHNV, CDR2 YYDKDF (reference sequence). The CDR3 totals 13 residues.

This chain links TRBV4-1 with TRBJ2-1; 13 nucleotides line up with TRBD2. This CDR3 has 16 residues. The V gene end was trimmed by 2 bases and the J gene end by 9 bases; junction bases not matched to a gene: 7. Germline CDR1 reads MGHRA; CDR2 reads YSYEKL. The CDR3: CASSQLLAGGQSEQFF. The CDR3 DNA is TGCGCCAGCAGCCAACTACTAGCGGGGGGGCAAAGTGAGCAGTTCTTC.

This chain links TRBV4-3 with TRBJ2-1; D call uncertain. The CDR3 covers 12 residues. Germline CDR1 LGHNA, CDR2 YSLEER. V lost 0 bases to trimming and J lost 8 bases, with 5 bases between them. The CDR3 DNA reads TGCGCCAGCAGCCAAGATGGGTATGAGCAGTTCTTC. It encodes CASSQDGYEQFF.

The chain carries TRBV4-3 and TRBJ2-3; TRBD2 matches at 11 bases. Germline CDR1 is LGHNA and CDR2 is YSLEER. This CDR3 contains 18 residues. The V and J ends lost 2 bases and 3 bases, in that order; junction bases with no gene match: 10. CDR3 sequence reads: CASSQSSLSGGATDTQYF. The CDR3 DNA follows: TGCGCCAGCAGCCAATCGTCCCTTAGCGGGGGGGCAACAGATACGCAGTATTTT.

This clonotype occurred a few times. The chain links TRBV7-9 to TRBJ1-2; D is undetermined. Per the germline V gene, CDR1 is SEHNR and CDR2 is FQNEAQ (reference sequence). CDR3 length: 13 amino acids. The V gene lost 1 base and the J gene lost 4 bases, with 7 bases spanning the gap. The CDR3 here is CASSLDKVYGYTF. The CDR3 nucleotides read TGTGCCAGCAGCTTAGACAAAGTCTATGGCTACACCTTC.

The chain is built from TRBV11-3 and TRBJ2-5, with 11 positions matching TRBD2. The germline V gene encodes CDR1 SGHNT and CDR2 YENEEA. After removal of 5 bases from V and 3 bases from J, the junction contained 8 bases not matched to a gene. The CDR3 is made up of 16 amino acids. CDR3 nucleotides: TGTGCCAGCAGCCACGGACCGGGACTAGCGGAAGAGACCCAGTACTTC. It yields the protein CASSHGPGLAEETQYF.

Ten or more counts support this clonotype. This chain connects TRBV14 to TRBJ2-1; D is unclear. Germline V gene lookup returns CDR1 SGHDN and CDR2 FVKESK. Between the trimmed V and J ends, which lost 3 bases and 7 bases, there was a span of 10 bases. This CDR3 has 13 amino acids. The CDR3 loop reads CASSQIDRNEQFF. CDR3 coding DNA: TGTGCCAGCAGCCAGATCGATAGAAATGAGCAGTTCTTC.

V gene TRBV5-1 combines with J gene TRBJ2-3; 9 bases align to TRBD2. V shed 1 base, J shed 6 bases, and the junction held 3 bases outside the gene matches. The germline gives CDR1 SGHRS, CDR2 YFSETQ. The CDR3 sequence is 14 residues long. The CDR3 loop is CASSLPSGVDTQYF. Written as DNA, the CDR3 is TGCGCCAGCAGCTTGCCTAGCGGGGTGGATACGCAGTATTTT.

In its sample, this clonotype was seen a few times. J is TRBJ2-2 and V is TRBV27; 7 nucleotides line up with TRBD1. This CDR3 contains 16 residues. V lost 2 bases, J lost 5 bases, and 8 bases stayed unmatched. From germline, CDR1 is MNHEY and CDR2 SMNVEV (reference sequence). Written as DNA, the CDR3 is TGTGCCAGCAGTTTACCGGGCAGGGGGTCAACCGGGGAGCTGTTTTTT. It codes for CASSLPGRGSTGELFF.

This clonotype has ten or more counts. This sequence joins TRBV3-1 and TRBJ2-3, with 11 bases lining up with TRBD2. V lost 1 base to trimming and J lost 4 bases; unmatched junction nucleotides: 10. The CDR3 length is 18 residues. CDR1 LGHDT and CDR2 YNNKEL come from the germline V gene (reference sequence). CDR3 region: CASSQVGQLAGGPDTQYF. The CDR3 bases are TGTGCCAGCAGCCAAGTGGGCCAGCTAGCGGGGGGCCCAGATACGCAGTATTTT.